Following are 21 T cell receptor beta chains from one sample sequenced in a study of response to subunit inactivated influenza vaccine (dated by TCRdb to 2016 to 2018). Library method: RT-PCR. Data came from an Illumina HiSeq 2500. TCRdb trimmed public reads at Q25 via fastp, called clones via MiXCR and kept in-frame beta chains. Rows with a matching CDR3 protein are joined into one entry that keeps the most common DNA and genes. The sample table records 650,000 or so distinct CDR3 sequences; approximately 15% of these occur just once. About 7.6% of the sample lies in the top ten. This specimen was PBMCs from blood, taken around 15 days before vaccination. These receptor sequences come from a man aged 45 to 65 who received an inactivated influenza vaccine. Donor details come from another sample of the same person, matched by shared clones.

The chain links TRBV3-1 to TRBJ1-1, with D hard to call. The V gene lost 1 base and the J gene lost 3 bases, with 6 bases spanning the gap. The CDR3 totals 13 residues. Per germline, CDR1 LGHDT and CDR2 YNNKEL (reference sequence). CDR3 in DNA: TGTGCCAGCAGCCAAGCGTCGGACACTGAAGCTTTCTTT. It yields the protein CASSQASDTEAFF.

This clonotype was detected a few times. The chain employs TRBV27 and TRBJ1-6; unclear D gene. The germline V and J ends were trimmed by 5 bases and 1 base, with 9 bases remaining between them. This CDR3 region has 15 residues. CDR1 and CDR2 from the germline V gene are MNHEY and SMNVEV (reference sequence). The CDR3 bases are TGTGCCAGCAGTCGCAGGTGGTCCTATAATTCACCCCTCCACTTT. This sequence encodes CASSRRWSYNSPLHF.

This clonotype turned up a few times. The chain has TRBV27 and TRBJ2-7, with 7 bases lining up with TRBD1. CDR1 MNHEY and CDR2 SMNVEV come from the germline V gene (reference sequence). This CDR3 is built from 16 residues. V was clipped by 8 bases and J by 2 bases; unmatched bases: 15. As DNA, the CDR3 is TGTGCCAGCGCCGCCGCCCCGGGACAGTGGACCTACGAGCAGTACTTC. Amino acids: CASAAAPGQWTYEQYF.

V and J are TRBV6-2 or TRBV6-3 and TRBJ2-3; D is undetermined. Germline loops: CDR1 MNHEY, CDR2 SVGEGT. The CDR3 spans 16 residues. Trimming shortened V by 2 bases and J by 0 bases, and 12 bases separated the two germline ends. The CDR3 DNA sequence: TGTGCCAGCAGTTACCACGGCAGACCTAGCACAGATACGCAGTATTTT. Translated, it gives CASSYHGRPSTDTQYF.

This clonotype was detected ten times or more. J is TRBJ1-1 and V is TRBV12-3 or TRBV12-4; a possible D gene is TRBD1 (5 bases). The length of the CDR3 is 15 residues. Deletions cut 3 bases from V and 4 bases from J, with 15 bases between. For the CDR3, the DNA is TGTGCCAGCAGTTTCGGTGGGGGGGGTGGCACTGAAGCTTTCTTT. Its translation is CASSFGGGGGTEAFF.

This clonotype appeared a few times. This chain connects TRBV9 to TRBJ2-7; TRBD1 is a possible D gene (5 bases). V dropped 0 bases and J dropped 4 bases, with 17 bases sitting between them. The germline CDR1 and CDR2 sequences are SGDLS and YYNGEE. The CDR3 runs 16 residues. For the CDR3, the DNA is TGTGCCAGCAGCGTAGAGAGTGGTGGGCAGGGATACGAGCAGTACTTC. Residues: CASSVESGGQGYEQYF.

This clonotype was recorded a few times. The V gene is TRBV7-9, the J gene TRBJ1-4; D uncertain. The CDR3 totals 12 residues. Looked up from germline, CDR1 is SEHNR and CDR2 is FQNEAQ (reference sequence). V gave up 4 bases and J gave up 4 bases, with 4 bases separating them. The CDR3 coding sequence is TGTGCCAGCAGCTACAGTAATGAAAAACTGTTTTTT. This gives the protein CASSYSNEKLFF.

A word on this clonotype: The junction shows a germline mismatch at one end, possibly a read error. The V call is TRBV20-1, the J call TRBJ2-7; 7 bases agree with TRBD2. The CDR3 consists of 13 residues. Germline-derived CDR1 and CDR2 are DFQATT and SNEGSKA (reference sequence). Here the CDR3 reads CGARGGTTSEQYF. As DNA, the CDR3 is TGCGGTGCTAGAGGTGGGACTACCTCCGAGCAGTACTTC.

J is TRBJ2-6 and V is TRBV5-1; 7 bases fit TRBD1. Germline V gives CDR1 SGHRS, CDR2 YFSETQ. The CDR3 consists of 17 residues. V was clipped by 1 base and J by 1 base; unmatched bases: 5. In nucleotides, the CDR3 is TGCGCCAGCAGCTTGCGGTCGGGACAGTCTGGGGCCAACGTCCTGACTTTC. It yields the protein CASSLRSGQSGANVLTF.

The rearrangement uses TRBV7-2 and TRBJ1-1; tentatively, D is TRBD1 (5 bases). CDR1 is SGHTA and CDR2 is FQGNSA in the germline V gene. Trimming left V 1 base short and J 8 bases short, with 11 bases between. The CDR3 covers 13 residues. This chain's CDR3 is CASSLDQGREAFF. The CDR3 nucleotides are TGTGCCAGCAGCTTAGACCAGGGCCGAGAAGCTTTCTTT.

This clonotype has more than one count but fewer than ten. CDR3 sequence reads: CSAQDYEQYF. The CDR3 bases are TGCAGTGCTCAAGATTACGAGCAGTACTTC. The chain couples TRBV20-1 to TRBJ2-7; no definite D call. This CDR3 contains 10 residues. Germline V gene lookup returns CDR1 DFQATT and CDR2 SNEGSKA (reference sequence). The V and J ends lost 5 bases and 4 bases respectively, with 6 bases between them.

This clonotype was counted only a few times. CDR3 amino acids: CASSYFGQGYGELFF. CDR3 in DNA: TGTGCCAGCAGTTACTTCGGACAGGGGTACGGGGAGCTGTTTTTT. The rearrangement joins TRBV6-2 or TRBV6-3 to TRBJ2-2, with 9 nucleotides matching TRBD1. This CDR3 has 15 residues. Unmatched junction bases numbered 4, after V lost 1 base and J lost 7 bases. The germline V gene encodes CDR1 MNHEY and CDR2 SVGEGT.

This clonotype appeared many times. This CDR3 is CATSREGANSPLHF. As DNA, the CDR3 is TGTGCCACCAGCAGAGAGGGGGCTAATTCACCCCTCCACTTT. The J gene is TRBJ1-6, the V gene TRBV15; D might be TRBD1 (6 bases). This CDR3 region has 14 residues. Trimming cost V 0 bases and J 6 bases, with 6 bases left between them. Per germline, CDR1 LNHNV and CDR2 YYDKDF (reference sequence).

V gene TRBV28 combines with J gene TRBJ2-2; 12 bases map to TRBD1. J gave up 6 bases and V 4 bases, and 15 bases lay outside the gene matches. In germline, CDR1 is MDHEN, CDR2 SYDVKM. CDR3 length: 19 residues. CDR3 coding DNA: TGTGCCAGCAGTTGGGGGGACAGGGGGCGAAAAGTAGTATCCGGGGAGCTGTTTTTT. Residues: CASSWGDRGRKVVSGELFF.

This clonotype was recorded a few times. V is TRBV20-1 and J is TRBJ2-7; D gene uncertain. Trimming took off 7 bases at V and 2 bases at J, with 15 bases between the two ends. The CDR3 is made up of 13 amino acids. Germline lookup yields CDR1 DFQATT and CDR2 SNEGSKA (reference sequence). CDR3 in DNA: TGCAGTGGCGCTACCCGACGAGCCTACGAGCAGTACTTC. Translating it yields CSGATRRAYEQYF.

The J gene is TRBJ2-1, the V gene TRBV27; tentatively, D is TRBD2 (5 bases). The CDR3 consists of 13 residues. The V end was cut by 5 bases, the J end by 5 bases, with 10 bases between. Germline assignment: CDR1 MNHEY and CDR2 SMNVEV (reference sequence). CDR3 nucleotide sequence: TGTGCCAGCAGTCTGGACTGGAACAATGAGCAGTTCTTC. It translates to CASSLDWNNEQFF.

The chain has TRBV5-6 and TRBJ2-1, with 9 bases lining up with TRBD2. CDR1 and CDR2 (germline): SGHDT, YYEEEE. J lost 9 bases, V lost 3 bases, and 10 bases had no gene match. This CDR3 contains 15 residues. DNA for the CDR3: TGTGCCAGCAGCTGGGGGGCTAGCGGGATTTCTGAGCAGTTCTTC. It codes for CASSWGASGISEQFF.

The chain links TRBV7-6 to TRBJ2-1; TRBD1 matches 7 bases. Germline V gene lookup returns CDR1 SGHVS and CDR2 FNYEAQ. After removal of 3 bases from V and 9 bases from J, the junction contained 14 bases not matched to a gene. CDR3 size: 16 residues. The CDR3 DNA reads TGTGCCAGCAGCTTGGAGCGACAGGGCGTGAGGAGTGAGCAGTTCTTC. Translation gives CASSLERQGVRSEQFF.

This clonotype showed up just a few times. V usage is TRBV10-3 and J usage is TRBJ2-7; TRBD1 or TRBD2 may be the D gene (5 bases each). Per germline, CDR1 ENHRY and CDR2 SYGVKD. V was pared by 6 bases and J by 5 bases, with 20 bases between. CDR3 length: 15 residues. The CDR3 bases are TGTGCCATCAGCCGCAGACCAGGGCCGGGAAACGAGCAGTACTTC. The encoded protein is CAISRRPGPGNEQYF.

This clonotype has only a few counts. The gene calls are TRBV6-1 and TRBJ2-7; D remains ambiguous. V lost 4 bases and J 3 bases, leaving 4 bases between the germline ends. Germline CDR1 MNHNS, CDR2 SASEGT. This CDR3 is 11 amino acids long. CDR3 in amino acids: CASSGYYEQYF. CDR3 DNA sequence: TGTGCCAGCAGTGGTTACTACGAGCAGTACTTC.

The chain links TRBV5-1 to TRBJ2-3; TRBD1 matches 8 bases. Germline V gene sequence: CDR1 SGHRS, CDR2 YFSETQ. V gave up 2 bases and J gave up 0 bases; unmatched junction bases: 5. This CDR3 has 16 amino acids. The CDR3 spells CASSLQGEPSTDTQYF. CDR3 sequence (DNA): TGCGCCAGCAGCTTACAGGGGGAACCTAGCACAGATACGCAGTATTTT.